The 25 T cell receptor beta chains given below trace back to one sample, sequenced in a study of regulatory T cells in long-lasting Graves disease. CDR3 regions were amplified by Arm-PCR using iRepertoire HTBI primers to build TCR beta libraries. TCRdb recomputed calls from the multiplex PCR reads with MiXCR, one row per CDR3 protein. The sample includes around 450,000 distinct CDR3 sequences, about 16% of them seen just once. Stated time point: newly diagnosed GD, antithyroid drugs for less than 3 months. Extracted RNA from PBMCs served as the source of the TCR library. This sample also belongs to another study, concerning T cells in Graves' hyperthyroidism and ophthalmopathy.

The source was peripheral blood mononuclear cells (PBMCs), collected at new diagnosis, from a patient treated with antithyroid drugs. The receptors shown here come from a man aged 40-55 years with Graves disease.

As regards this clonotype: It may be a read error: a sequence one base away is much more abundant. This chain uses TRBV2 with TRBJ2-5, with D perhaps given as TRBD1 or TRBD2 (5 bases each). The CDR3 contains 15 residues. The germline CDR1 and CDR2 sequences are SNHLY and FYNNEI. V lost 6 bases to trimming and J lost 2 bases, with 16 bases between them. The CDR3 is CASRGPRSPQETQYF. CDR3 sequence (DNA): TGTGCCAGCAGGGGACCACGGTCCCCACAAGAGACCCAGTACTTC.

This clonotype occurred many times. The chain is built from TRBV27 and TRBJ2-3; D unclear. The CDR3 extends over 15 amino acids. Germline CDR1 reads MNHEY; CDR2 reads SMNVEV (reference sequence). The germline V and J ends were trimmed by 1 base and 3 bases, with 11 bases remaining between them. CDR3 protein: CASSLYGWLTDTQYF. The CDR3, as DNA: TGTGCCAGCAGTTTATATGGTTGGTTAACAGATACGCAGTATTTT.

This clonotype was recorded many times. This chain connects TRBV6-1 to TRBJ2-2; D remains unclear. The CDR3 is 12 amino acids. Germline CDR1 MNHNS, CDR2 SASEGT. The CDR3 sequence: CCSRSSTGELFF. In nucleotides, the CDR3 is TGTTGTAGTCGGTCATCCACCGGGGAGCTGTTTTTT.

The chain has TRBV29-1 and TRBJ2-5; 8 bases align to TRBD2. With V trimmed by 0 bases and J by 5 bases, 8 bases remained unmatched. Germline V gene sequence: CDR1 SQVTM, CDR2 ANQGSEA. The CDR3 has 15 amino acids. The CDR3 sequence is CSVEDPSGSVETQYF. DNA of the CDR3: TGCAGCGTTGAAGACCCGAGCGGGAGTGTGGAGACCCAGTACTTC.

The chain employs TRBV6-1 and TRBJ2-7, with 9 bases identical to TRBD2. The germline V gene has CDR1 MNHNS and CDR2 SASEGT. The V and J ends lost 4 bases and 4 bases, in that order; junction bases with no gene match: 5. The CDR3 is 14 amino acids. CDR3 coding DNA: TGTGCCAGCAGTGTCCGGACTAGCGCGTACGAGCAGTACTTC. Amino acid sequence: CASSVRTSAYEQYF.

This clonotype occurred many times. The chain is built from TRBV7-8 and TRBJ2-7; D is perhaps TRBD1 or TRBD2 (5 bases each). Trimming stripped 4 bases from V and 2 bases from J, with 9 bases between. This CDR3 has 13 amino acids. Germline CDR1 reads SGHVS; CDR2 reads FQNEAQ. The CDR3 bases are TGTGCCAGCAGCTCGGGGCCGACCTACGAGCAGTACTTC. Translation: CASSSGPTYEQYF.

This clonotype was seen at least ten times. The gene calls are TRBV11-2 and TRBJ2-2; D uncertain. The CDR3 totals 14 residues. CDR1 and CDR2 (germline): SGHAT, FQNNGV. Trimming removed 6 bases at V and 2 bases at J, with 10 bases between. Written as DNA, the CDR3 is TGTGCCAGCAGTTCCGGGCCTAACACCGGGGAGCTGTTTTTT. Residues: CASSSGPNTGELFF.

In nucleotides, the CDR3 is TGTGCCAGCCGCGGGAGTTTGAGCGAGCAGTACTTC. This codes for CASRGSLSEQYF. The J gene is TRBJ2-7, the V gene TRBV6-1, with 7 positions matching TRBD2. Germline trimming cut 8 bases from V and 6 bases from J; bases unmatched to any gene: 7. This CDR3 contains 12 residues. CDR1 is MNHNS, CDR2 SASEGT, per germline.

This clonotype appeared many times. This chain connects TRBV6-1 to TRBJ1-5; D gene ambiguous. CDR3 length: 14 residues. Germline CDR1 MNHNS, CDR2 SASEGT. V dropped 5 bases and J dropped 7 bases, with 15 bases sitting between them. CDR3 loop: CASSPGREGQPQHF. The CDR3 DNA reads TGTGCCAGCAGTCCCGGACGGGAAGGACAGCCCCAGCATTTT.

As for this clonotype: A single base separates this from a much larger clone, so it may be a read error. This chain links TRBV5-6 with TRBJ1-2; TRBD1 might be the D (5 bases). The germline V gene has CDR1 SGHDT and CDR2 YYEEEE. This CDR3 has 14 residues. With 4 bases removed from V and 8 bases from J, the gap between germline ends came to 18 bases. The DNA of the CDR3 is TGTGCCAGCAGCGTAGGCAGGGAAAGTTGGGGCTACACCTTC. It specifies CASSVGRESWGYTF. Combining the CDR3 with reference TRBV5-6 and TRBJ1-2 gives the whole variable domain DAGVTQSPTHLIKTRGQQVTLRCSPKSGHDTVSWYQQALGQGPQFIFQYYEEEERQRGNFPDRFSGHQFPNYSSELNVNALLLGDSALYLCASSVGRESWGYTFGSGTRLTVV.

This clonotype was found a few times. The CDR3: CASRSPDRPDQPQHF. The CDR3 DNA reads TGTGCCAGCAGGTCTCCTGACAGGCCAGATCAGCCCCAGCATTTT. The chain has TRBV6-1 and TRBJ1-5; tentatively, D is TRBD1 (6 bases). CDR1 is MNHNS and CDR2 is SASEGT in the germline V gene. V lost 6 bases and J lost 5, with 17 bases in between. The CDR3 has 15 residues.

On this clonotype itself: A much larger clone differs by one base, so this may be a read error. The conserved closing phenylalanine or tryptophan is absent in this CDR3, likely reflecting a read error. This chain connects TRBV7-2 to TRBJ2-7; 7 nucleotides agree with TRBD1. The CDR3 runs to 15 residues. V shed 6 bases, J shed 1 base, and the junction held 9 bases outside the gene matches. Per germline, CDR1 SGHTA and CDR2 FQGNSA. The CDR3 DNA sequence: TGTGCCAGCAGTCCCTCCGGGACAGAATCCTACGAGCAGTACTCC. This sequence encodes CASSPSGTESYEQYS.

This clonotype has more than one count but fewer than ten. This chain joins TRBV30 and TRBJ1-1; D is ambiguous. Trimming took 2 bases from V and 2 from J, leaving 9 bases between them. From germline, CDR1 is GTSNPN and CDR2 SVGIG (reference sequence). The CDR3 contains 13 residues. CDR3 nucleotides: TGTGCCTGGAGTCTCCCCTCTAACACTGAAGCTTTCTTT. As protein: CAWSLPSNTEAFF.

This clonotype was recorded at least ten times. The rearrangement links TRBV20-1 to TRBJ2-3, with D unclear. Per the germline V gene, CDR1 is DFQATT and CDR2 is SNEGSKA (reference sequence). The V end was cut by 6 bases, the J end by 1 base, with 11 bases between. This CDR3 comprises 13 residues. The CDR3 sequence is CSAFRQGTDTQYF. The CDR3 DNA reads as TGCAGTGCATTTCGTCAAGGCACAGATACGCAGTATTTT.

This clonotype was detected ten times or more. This may stem from a read error, because a much larger clone lies one nucleotide away. For the CDR3, the DNA is TGTGCCAGCAGACTAGCGGGGAACACCGGGGAGCTGTTTTTT. Amino acid sequence: CASRLAGNTGELFF. The chain couples TRBV28 to TRBJ2-2, with 9 bases lining up with TRBD2. Germline V gene sequence: CDR1 MDHEN, CDR2 SYDVKM. After removal of 6 bases from V and 1 base from J, the junction contained 0 bases not matched to a gene. The CDR3 spans 14 residues.

This clonotype was picked up many times. The chain couples TRBV6-2 or TRBV6-3 to TRBJ2-1, with D unclear. Germline assignment: CDR1 MNHEY and CDR2 SVGEGT. This CDR3 has 13 residues. V was shortened by 5 bases and J by 3 bases, with 8 bases between the two germline ends. CDR3: CASSELLYNEQFF. The CDR3 nucleotides are TGTGCCAGCAGTGAACTCCTCTACAATGAGCAGTTCTTC.

A word on this clonotype: A far larger clone is only one base removed, so a read error is likely. CDR3 protein: CASSPLAAVTSSYNEQYF. CDR3 coding DNA: TGTGCCAGCAGTCCTCTGGCCGCGGTAACGTCGTCCTACAATGAGCAGTACTTC. This chain connects TRBV27 to TRBJ2-7; D remains ambiguous. Trimming pared 5 bases from V and 7 bases from J, leaving 30 bases between. Germline V gene lookup returns CDR1 MNHEY and CDR2 SMNVEV (reference sequence). CDR3 size: 18 residues.

On this clonotype: Compared with germline, one end of the junction differs, possibly owing to a read error. This chain links TRBV6-2 or TRBV6-3 with TRBJ2-7; no definite D call. CDR3 length: 15 amino acids. The germline gives CDR1 MNHEY, CDR2 SVGEGT. Written as DNA, the CDR3 is TGTGCCAGCAGCTACTCGCTAGACCGGCCCTACGAGCAGTACTTC. Its protein is CASSYSLDRPYEQYF.

This clonotype was counted ten times or more. The rearrangement joins TRBV7-8 to TRBJ1-2, with 10 bases identical to TRBD1. J lost 5 bases, V lost 6 bases, and 9 bases had no gene match. CDR1 and CDR2 (germline): SGHVS, FQNEAQ. There are 15 residues in the CDR3. For the CDR3, the DNA is TGTGCCAGCAGACCACTGGACAGGGGGGGTTATGGCTACACCTTC. This translates into CASRPLDRGGYGYTF.

A word on this clonotype: A single base separates this from a much larger clone, so it may be a read error. This chain uses TRBV6-1 with TRBJ2-1; D could derive from TRBD1 or TRBD2 (5 bases each). The CDR3 is 15 amino acids. Germline V gives CDR1 MNHNS, CDR2 SASEGT. The DNA of the CDR3 is TGTGCCAGCAGTGTCGAGGGGTCCACCTACAATGGGCAGTTCTTC. This translates into CASSVEGSTYNGQFF.

A few counts support this clonotype. The chain employs TRBV20-1 and TRBJ2-7, with D perhaps matching TRBD2 (5 bases). Trimming took 4 bases from V and 9 from J, leaving 19 bases between them. Germline values: CDR1 DFQATT, CDR2 SNEGSKA (reference sequence). CDR3 length equals 13 residues. CDR3 bases: TGCAGTGCTACCGGGGAATATTCGGGCGCGCAGTACTTC. Protein product: CSATGEYSGAQYF.

This clonotype was counted ten times or more. This chain links TRBV5-1 with TRBJ2-1; D could derive from TRBD1 or TRBD2 (7 bases each). Germline lookup yields CDR1 SGHRS and CDR2 YFSETQ. The V end lost 4 bases, the J end lost 6 bases, and 17 bases lay between the germline ends. The CDR3 totals 15 residues. Here the CDR3 DNA reads TGCGCCAGCAGCCCAGGGGGGCTAGCGGTCAATGAGCAGTTCTTC. Protein sequence: CASSPGGLAVNEQFF.

This clonotype was seen ten or more times. The chain has TRBV3-1 and TRBJ2-2; tentatively, D is TRBD2 (5 bases). The CDR3 is 15 amino acids. The V end lost 4 bases, the J end lost 0 bases, and 9 bases lay between the germline ends. Germline V gene sequence: CDR1 LGHDT, CDR2 YNNKEL (reference sequence). The CDR3 here is CASSLGVTNTGELFF. DNA of the CDR3: TGTGCCAGCAGCCTCGGGGTAACGAACACCGGGGAGCTGTTTTTT. Looking up the rest from reference TRBV3-1 and TRBJ2-2 gives the full variable domain: DTAVSQTPKYLVTQMGNDKSIKCEQNLGHDTMYWYKQDSKKFLKIMFSYNNKELIINETVPNRFSPKSPDKAHLNLHINSLELGDSAVYFCASSLGVTNTGELFFGEGSRLTVL.

This chain links TRBV5-4 with TRBJ2-7, with 9 bases matching TRBD2. The CDR3 is 19 residues long. Germline V CDR1 and CDR2: SGHNT, YYREEE (reference sequence). The V and J ends lost 0 bases and 0 bases, in that order; junction bases with no gene match: 13. CDR3 region: CASSLAWASGVGTSYEQYF. DNA of the CDR3: TGTGCCAGCAGCTTGGCATGGGCTAGCGGGGTCGGTACCTCCTACGAGCAGTACTTC.

There are many counts of this clonotype. This chain links TRBV27 with TRBJ1-1; maybe TRBD1 (5 bases). The CDR3 spans 14 residues. Germline-derived CDR1 and CDR2 are MNHEY and SMNVEV (reference sequence). With 7 bases removed from V and 1 base from J, the gap between germline ends came to 13 bases. CDR3 region: CASIPGLPNTEAFF. In DNA, the CDR3 is TGTGCCAGCATCCCGGGACTCCCGAACACTGAAGCTTTCTTT.